This T cell receptor beta chain is drawn from a study of T cell responses to AZD1222 COVID-19 vaccine. Study background: Recipients boosted at about 4 weeks or about 12 weeks are pooled.

CDR1 is SGHDT, CDR2 YYEEEE, per germline. V lost 2 bases to trimming and J lost 0 bases, with 21 bases between them. The CDR3 runs to 19 residues. Concerning this clone itself: The antigen remains undetermined.

Generated by immunoSEQ multiplex PCR, the TCRdb table keeps only in-frame clones and is missing some. The sample lists some 120,000 clones, 92% occurring once. Study conclusions and caveats: Donor demographics were predominantly white British with a female majority; clonal diversity may be underestimated. Unmutated variant regions reportedly attract nearly half of all spike-specific TCRs.

This specimen consisted of peripheral blood, obtained on day 0 of AZD1222 vaccination. The chain couples TRBV5-6 to TRBJ2-4; D might be TRBD2 (6 bases). The sequence was collected from an adult in good health. CDR3: CASSFLQGVRGLAKNIQYF. DNA of the CDR3: TGTGCCAGCAGCTTTCTTCAGGGAGTCCGGGGACTAGCCAAAAACATTCAGTACTTC.